This T cell receptor beta chain was documented in a study of T cells in Graves' hyperthyroidism and ophthalmopathy. Germline V CDR1 and CDR2: SGHTA, FQGTGA. Deletions cut 2 bases from V and 5 bases from J, with 23 bases between. The CDR3 length is 18 residues. Researchers amplified the TCR beta CDR3 regions from RNA transcripts. The HTBI primer set was used in a first-round RT-PCR of the TCR CDR3. TCRdb itself ran the multiplex PCR reads through MiXCR, one entry per CDR3 protein. The sample carries about 270,000 distinct CDR3 sequences, around 20% recorded once. The sample was blood. The origin of this receptor is a man aged 25 to 45 with Graves' ophthalmopathy. This chain connects TRBV7-3 to TRBJ2-3; D is unclear. CDR3 DNA: TGTGCCAGCAGCTTATATAGTCGGCGGCCCAGGACGGGAGATACGCAGTATTTT. It specifies CASSLYSRRPRTGDTQYF.